The clone carrying this T cell receptor (beta chain) was counted at least ten times. What it binds is unknown. The library targeted TCRbeta and was prepared with unique molecular identifiers. TCRdb re-called the PCR reads with MiXCR, one entry per CDR3 protein. Of approximately 170,000 distinct CDR3 sequences listed, around 10% are singletons. The germline CDR1 and CDR2 sequences are MNHEY and SMNVEV (reference sequence). The CDR3 extends over 18 amino acids. The trim removed 6 bases at V and 0 bases at J, leaving 10 bases unmatched. This record comes from a study of T-cell reconstitution after alpha-beta-depleted transplantation in children. Study-wide findings and caveats: Several hundred expanded graft clones reportedly supplied alpha-beta T cells about two months after transplant.

The TCR was taken from a boy between 2 and 10 years old with acute myeloid leukemia, due to receive a stem cell transplant. This specimen was PBMCs, taken before TCRalphabeta/CD19-depleted stem cell transplant. The rearrangement joins TRBV27 to TRBJ2-6; 8 bases align to TRBD1. CDR3 bases: TGTGCCAGCAGCGATAGGGGACAGGCTCTCTCTGGGGCCAACGTCCTGACTTTC. Translating gives CASSDRGQALSGANVLTF.